This TCR beta chain was profiled in a study of blood T cell repertoires in COVID-19. Background on the study: The cDNA or gDNA used as material had been derived from T cells, B-cell-depleted T cells, or PBMCs.

Assay used: immunoSEQ multiplex PCR; TCRdb lists only in-frame clones, some missing. The table includes around 70,000 clones, about 84% detected once. The clonotype comes from a woman between 55 and 75 years old with acute or convalescent COVID-19. The specimen was peripheral blood.

CDR3 amino acids: CATSAVQGQENTGELFF. CDR3 coding DNA: TGTGCCACCAGTGCCGTGCAAGGACAGGAGAACACCGGGGAGCTGTTTTTT. J is TRBJ2-2 and V is TRBV24-1; 7 bases fit TRBD1. The V segment lost 5 bases and the J segment 1 base; nucleotides outside the gene matches: 9. Germline CDR1 and CDR2: KGHDR and SFDVKD. The CDR3 covers 17 residues.